This TCR beta chain was recovered during a study of cytomegalovirus exposure and HLA in healthy donors. This clone appeared once. In the PCR, 60 Vbeta and 13 Jbeta primers were used. Some clones are missing from TCRdb's copy, which holds only in-frame ones; the method was immunoSEQ multiplex PCR. Of approximately 100,000 clones listed, 60% to 85% are singletons. The CDR3 spans 15 residues. After removal of 2 bases from V and 5 bases from J, the junction contained 3 bases not matched to a gene. Germline values: CDR1 SGHRS, CDR2 YFSETQ. The sample taken for sequencing was PBMCs. This TCR was sampled from a female donor in good health and CMV-seronegative. The chain employs TRBV5-1 and TRBJ2-5, with 13 bases matching TRBD2. CDR3 sequence (DNA): TGCGCCAGCAGCTTCGGACTAGCGGGGGTGGAGACCCAGTACTTC. This translates into CASSFGLAGVETQYF.